These 9 T cell receptor beta chains were sequenced from one sample in a study of T cells in Graves' hyperthyroidism and ophthalmopathy. RNA transcripts were the template for amplifying TCR beta CDR3 regions. HTBI primers were used for first-round RT-PCR of the TCR CDR3. MiXCR, applied by TCRdb to the multiplex PCR reads, yields one record per CDR3 protein. The repertoire has under 350,000 distinct CDR3 sequences, around 15% of them found once; the top ten carry roughly 35%. What was sequenced was blood. The origin of the receptors is a woman aged 40 to 50 with Graves' ophthalmopathy.

A note on this clonotype: A read error may explain this, as a much larger clone is one base away. The J gene is TRBJ2-1, the V gene TRBV24-1; either TRBD1 or TRBD2 may fit D (5 bases each). The V end lost 3 bases, the J end lost 3 bases, and 20 bases lay between the germline ends. Germline V gene data show CDR1 as KGHDR and CDR2 as SFDVKD. This CDR3 spans 18 amino acids. Here the CDR3 DNA reads TGTGCCACCAGTGATACCCGAAAGCGACAGAGGGTCTACAATGAGCAGTTCTTC. Its protein product is CATSDTRKRQRVYNEQFF.

The chain's CDR3 is CAISERGRASYEQYF. CDR3 nucleotide sequence: TGTGCCATCAGTGAGAGGGGGCGGGCAAGTTACGAGCAGTACTTC. This chain joins TRBV10-3 and TRBJ2-7; 7 positions match TRBD1. CDR1 and CDR2 (germline): ENHRY, SYGVKD. Unmatched junction bases numbered 8, after V lost 2 bases and J lost 4 bases. The CDR3 has 15 amino acids.

This clonotype has just a few counts. V usage is TRBV11-3 and J usage is TRBJ2-7; unclear D gene. Trimming stripped 3 bases from V and 6 bases from J, with 12 bases between. Germline-derived CDR1 and CDR2 are SGHNT and YENEEA. There are 13 residues in the CDR3. The CDR3 DNA reads as TGTGCCAGCAGCTTGAACCGGAAGGTCGAGCAGTACTTC. This gives the protein CASSLNRKVEQYF.

The sample holds many counts of this clonotype. The CDR3 loop is CASNFDRSPYNEQFF. In DNA form, the CDR3 reads TGTGCCAGCAATTTCGACAGATCCCCCTACAATGAGCAGTTCTTC. The gene calls are TRBV2 and TRBJ2-1, with D perhaps matching TRBD1 (5 bases). The CDR3 totals 15 residues. Between the trimmed V and J ends, which lost 7 bases and 2 bases, there was a span of 15 bases. CDR1 and CDR2 (germline): SNHLY, FYNNEI. Full variable domain (remainder filled in from reference TRBV2 and TRBJ2-1): EPEVTQTPSHQVTQMGQEVILRCVPISNHLYFYWYRQILGQKVEFLVSFYNNEISEKSEIFDDQFSVERPDGSNFTLKIRSTKLEDSAMYFCASNFDRSPYNEQFFGPGTRLTVL.

This clonotype occurred a few times. The V and J genes are TRBV30 and TRBJ1-6; D gene unclear. Germline values: CDR1 GTSNPN, CDR2 SVGIG (reference sequence). The ends were cut back, 3 bases at V and 8 bases at J, with 8 bases in the middle. The length of the CDR3 is 12 residues. CDR3 in amino acids: CAWRYLDSPLHF. CDR3 coding DNA: TGTGCCTGGAGATACCTAGATTCACCCCTCCACTTT. Supplemented by reference TRBV30 and TRBJ1-6, the full variable domain reads SQTIHQWPATLVQPVGSPLSLECTVEGTSNPNLYWYRQAAGRGLQLLFYSVGIGQISSEVPQNLSASRPQDRQFILSSKKLLLSDSGFYLCAWRYLDSPLHFGNGTRLTVT.

This clonotype has a count of ten or more. The J gene is TRBJ1-1, the V gene TRBV28; D is undetermined. Trimming took off 6 bases at V and 6 bases at J, with 14 bases between the two ends. In germline, CDR1 is MDHEN, CDR2 SYDVKM. The CDR3 extends over 13 amino acids. The CDR3 nucleotides are TGTGCCAGCAGGGGGTCTGGTCGCGCTGAAGCTTTCTTT. Protein product: CASRGSGRAEAFF.

Turning to this clonotype: Possible read error: a much larger clone is one base away. V and J are TRBV20-1 and TRBJ2-7; 9 nucleotides agree with TRBD2. In germline, CDR1 is DFQATT, CDR2 SNEGSKA (reference sequence). This CDR3 region has 14 residues. CDR3 nucleotides: TGCAGTGCTAGAGATACTAGCGGGCTCTACGAGCAGTGCTTC. Protein: CSARDTSGLYEQCF.

Many counts were recorded for this clonotype. The chain employs TRBV6-1 and TRBJ1-5, with unresolved D. Trimming stripped 6 bases from V and 0 bases from J, with 15 bases between. Germline CDR1 reads MNHNS; CDR2 reads SASEGT. The CDR3 sequence is 16 residues long. The CDR3 loop reads CASSLGSDSSNQPQHF. CDR3 bases: TGTGCCAGCAGCCTGGGAAGCGATTCTAGCAATCAGCCCCAGCATTTT.

This clonotype was detected ten times or more. The chain links TRBV12-3 or TRBV12-4 to TRBJ2-5, with D perhaps matching TRBD2 (6 bases). The CDR3 spans 12 residues. V was clipped by 5 bases and J by 3 bases, with 7 bases between them. The CDR3 loop reads CASSRLEETQYF. Here the CDR3 DNA reads TGTGCCAGCAGTCGACTAGAAGAGACCCAGTACTTC.